This is a list of T cell receptor beta chains from one sample in a study of cytomegalovirus exposure and HLA in healthy donors. Sequencing was performed with immunoSEQ multiplex PCR; in TCRdb, only in-frame clones are kept and a portion is missing. Of over 150,000 clones detected, 82% appear once; the ten largest clones hold about 0.1%. The sequenced sample was PBMCs. These receptors originate from a boy aged 2-15 years in good health and CMV-seronegative. CDR3s include the opening cysteine and the closing phenylalanine or tryptophan. A D gene is named only where the DNA matches it firmly. Size is omitted from some rows. Given values are once, few, many or a class for expanded clones.

V	J	size	D	CDR3	DNA
TRBV19	TRBJ2-7	few	TRBD1	CASRAGQGRSYEQYF	TGTGCCAGTAGAGCCGGACAGGGTCGGTCCTACGAGCAGTACTTC
TRBV28	TRBJ1-1	.	.	CASSLYRETEAFF	TGTGCCAGCAGTTTATACAGGGAGACTGAAGCTTTCTTT
TRBV10-1	TRBJ2-5	.	TRBD2	CASSHPREIAGLGETQYF	TGCGCCAGCAGCCACCCCCGGGAGATAGCGGGGCTTGGGGAGACCCAGTACTTC
TRBV15	TRBJ1-1	.	.	CATSRGNRVGTEAFF	TGTGCCACCAGCAGAGGAAACAGGGTCGGGACTGAAGCTTTCTTT
TRBV12-5	TRBJ1-1	.	.	CASAATEIEAFF	TGTGCTAGTGCCGCGACAGAGATTGAAGCTTTCTTT
TRBV5-4	TRBJ1-1	.	.	CASSLGEGGTEAFF	TGTGCCAGCAGCTTAGGTGAGGGTGGCACTGAAGCTTTCTTT
TRBV9	TRBJ2-1	.	.	CASSVGAGNYNEQFF	TGTGCCAGCAGCGTAGGCGCGGGGAATTACAATGAGCAGTTCTTC
TRBV6-5	TRBJ2-5	.	.	CASRDGGLAETQYF	TGTGCCAGCCGGGACGGGGGGCTTGCAGAGACCCAGTACTTC
TRBV5-4	TRBJ1-1	few	.	CASSFEGEAFF	TGTGCCAGCAGCTTCGAGGGTGAAGCTTTCTTT
TRBV18	TRBJ1-5	.	.	CASSPDSSNQPQHF	TGTGCCAGCTCTCCGGACAGTAGCAATCAGCCCCAGCATTTT
TRBV5-1	TRBJ1-1	few	.	CASSLGAGNTEAFF	TGCGCCAGCAGCTTGGGGGCAGGGAACACTGAAGCTTTCTTT
TRBV6-5	TRBJ2-5	.	TRBD1	CASSQTGGRETQYF	TGTGCCAGCAGTCAGACAGGGGGGAGAGAGACCCAGTACTTC
TRBV2	TRBJ1-2	.	.	CASRGQGYTF	TGTGCCAGCAGGGGGCAGGGCTACACCTTC
TRBV29-1	TRBJ2-5	few	TRBD1	CSVDRERTETQYF	TGCAGCGTCGACAGGGAGCGCACGGAGACCCAGTACTTC
TRBV18	TRBJ2-7	.	TRBD1	CASSPGTDLYEQYF	TGTGCCAGCTCGCCCGGGACAGACCTTTACGAGCAGTACTTC
TRBV6-5	TRBJ1-2	.	.	CASSRSMLDGYTF	TGTGCCAGCAGTCGTTCTATGCTGGATGGCTACACCTTC
TRBV5-6	TRBJ2-7	.	.	CASSLGQAGQYF	TGTGCCAGCAGCTTGGGGCAGGCCGGGCAGTACTTC
TRBV4-1	TRBJ2-1	once	.	CASSQDRVQVYNEQFF	TGCGCCAGCAGCCAAGATAGAGTGCAGGTTTACAATGAGCAGTTCTTC
TRBV5-6	TRBJ2-3	.	TRBD2	CASSLGLAGYTDTQYF	TGTGCCAGCAGCTTGGGGCTAGCGGGGTACACAGATACGCAGTATTTT
TRBV5-4	TRBJ2-1	.	.	CASSPSGDKRNEQFF	TGTGCCAGCAGCCCGTCTGGGGACAAAAGGAATGAGCAGTTCTTC
TRBV18	TRBJ2-5	once	TRBD1	CASSPLAGGSRGETQYF	TGTGCCAGCTCACCACTCGCAGGGGGCAGCCGAGGGGAGACCCAGTACTTC
TRBV5-5	TRBJ2-2	.	TRBD1	CASSRTGTGITGELFF	TGTGCCAGCAGCAGAACCGGGACAGGGATCACCGGGGAGCTGTTTTTT
TRBV6-6	TRBJ2-5	.	TRBD1	CASSYSGQLNGKTQYF	TGTGCCAGCAGTTACTCGGGACAGCTCAACGGGAAGACCCAGTACTTC